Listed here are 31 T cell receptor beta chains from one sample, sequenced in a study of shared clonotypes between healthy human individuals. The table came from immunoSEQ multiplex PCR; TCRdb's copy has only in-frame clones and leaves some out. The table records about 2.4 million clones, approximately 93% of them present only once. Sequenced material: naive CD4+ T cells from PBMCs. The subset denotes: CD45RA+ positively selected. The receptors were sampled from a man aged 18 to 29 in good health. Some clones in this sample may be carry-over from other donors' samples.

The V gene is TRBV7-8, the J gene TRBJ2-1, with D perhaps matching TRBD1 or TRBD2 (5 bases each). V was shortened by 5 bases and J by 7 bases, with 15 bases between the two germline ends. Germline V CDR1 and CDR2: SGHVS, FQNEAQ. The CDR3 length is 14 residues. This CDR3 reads CASSPRDRWNEQFF. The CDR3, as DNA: TGTGCCAGCAGCCCCCGGGACCGGTGGAATGAGCAGTTCTTC.

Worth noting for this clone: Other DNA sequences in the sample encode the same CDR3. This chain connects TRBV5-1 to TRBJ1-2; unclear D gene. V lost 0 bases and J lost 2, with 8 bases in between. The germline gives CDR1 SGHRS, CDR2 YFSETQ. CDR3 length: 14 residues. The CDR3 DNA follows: TGCGCCAGCAGCTTGGGTCCCGGGAACTATGGCTACACCTTC. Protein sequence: CASSLGPGNYGYTF.

The CDR3 is CASSFRVVTGGRDYEQYF. The DNA for the CDR3 is TGTGCCAGCAGCTTCCGAGTGGTCACGGGCGGGAGGGACTACGAGCAGTACTTC. V is TRBV11-2 and J is TRBJ2-7; 9 bases agree with TRBD2. The junction had 15 bases not matched to a gene; V was cut back by 3 bases and J by 3 bases. CDR3 length: 18 residues. Germline V CDR1 and CDR2: SGHAT, FQNNGV.

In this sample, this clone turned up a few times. CDR3 loop: CASSITGQNTEAFF. The CDR3 DNA follows: TGTGCCAGCAGCATAACGGGGCAGAACACTGAAGCTTTCTTT. V usage is TRBV7-9 and J usage is TRBJ1-1; D possibly corresponds to TRBD1 (5 bases). This CDR3 has 14 amino acids. V gave up 5 bases and J gave up 1 base, with 11 bases separating them. CDR1 is SEHNR and CDR2 is FQNEAQ in the germline V gene (reference sequence).

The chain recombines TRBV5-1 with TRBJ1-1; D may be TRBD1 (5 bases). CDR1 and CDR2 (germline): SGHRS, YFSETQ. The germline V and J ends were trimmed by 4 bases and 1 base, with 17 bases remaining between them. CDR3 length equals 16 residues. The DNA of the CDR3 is TGCGCCAGCAGCCCGAAAATAGGGACGGAGAACACTGAAGCTTTCTTT. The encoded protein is CASSPKIGTENTEAFF. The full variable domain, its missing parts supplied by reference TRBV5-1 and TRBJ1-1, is KAGVTQTPRYLIKTRGQQVTLSCSPISGHRSVSWYQQTPGQGLQFLFEYFSETQRNKGNFPGRFSGRQFSNSRSEMNVSTLELGDSALYLCASSPKIGTENTEAFFGQGTRLTVV.

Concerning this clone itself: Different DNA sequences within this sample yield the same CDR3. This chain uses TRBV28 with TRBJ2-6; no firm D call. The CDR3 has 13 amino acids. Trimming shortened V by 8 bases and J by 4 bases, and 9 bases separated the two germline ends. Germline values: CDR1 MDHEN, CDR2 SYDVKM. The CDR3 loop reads CASSLLGANVLTF. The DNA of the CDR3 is TGTGCCAGCTCTTTGTTAGGGGCCAACGTCCTGACTTTC. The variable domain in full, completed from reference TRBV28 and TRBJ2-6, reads DVKVTQSSRYLVKRTGEKVFLECVQDMDHENMFWYRQDPGLGLRLIYFSYDVKMKEKGDIPEGYSVSREKKERFSLILESASTNQTSMYLCASSLLGANVLTFGAGSRLTVL.

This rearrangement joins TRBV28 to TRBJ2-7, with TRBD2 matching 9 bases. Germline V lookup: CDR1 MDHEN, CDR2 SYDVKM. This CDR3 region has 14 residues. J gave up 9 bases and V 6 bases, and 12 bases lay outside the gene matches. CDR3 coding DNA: TGTGCCAGCAGGTCCGGGACTAGCCTCCCGGGGCAGTACTTC. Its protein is CASRSGTSLPGQYF.

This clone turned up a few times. CDR3 DNA sequence: TGTGCCAGCAGTTTCCCGGGGAGTGAAGCTTTCTTT. This encodes CASSFPGSEAFF. The V and J genes are TRBV27 and TRBJ1-1; the D is unclear. Between the trimmed V and J ends, which lost 3 bases and 7 bases, there was a span of 9 bases. CDR3 length equals 12 residues. Looked up from germline, CDR1 is MNHEY and CDR2 is SMNVEV (reference sequence).

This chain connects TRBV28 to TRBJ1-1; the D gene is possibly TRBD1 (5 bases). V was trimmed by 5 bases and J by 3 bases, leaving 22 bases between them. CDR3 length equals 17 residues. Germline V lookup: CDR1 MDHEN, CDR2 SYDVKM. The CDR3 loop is CASSDPRGREMYTEAFF. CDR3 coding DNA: TGTGCCAGCAGTGACCCGAGGGGCCGGGAGATGTACACTGAAGCTTTCTTT.

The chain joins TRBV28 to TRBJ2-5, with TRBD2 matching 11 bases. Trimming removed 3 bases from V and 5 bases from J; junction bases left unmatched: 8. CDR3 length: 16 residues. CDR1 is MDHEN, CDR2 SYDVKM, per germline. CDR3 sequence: CASSFVAGGPVETQYF. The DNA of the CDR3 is TGTGCCAGCAGTTTCGTAGCGGGAGGGCCTGTTGAGACCCAGTACTTC.

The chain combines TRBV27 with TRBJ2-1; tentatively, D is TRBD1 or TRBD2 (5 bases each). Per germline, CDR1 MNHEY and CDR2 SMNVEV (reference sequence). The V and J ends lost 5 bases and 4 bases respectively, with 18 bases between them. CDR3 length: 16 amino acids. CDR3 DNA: TGTGCCAGCAGTCCCCCCGGGGCTACATGGTACAATGAGCAGTTCTTC. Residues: CASSPPGATWYNEQFF.

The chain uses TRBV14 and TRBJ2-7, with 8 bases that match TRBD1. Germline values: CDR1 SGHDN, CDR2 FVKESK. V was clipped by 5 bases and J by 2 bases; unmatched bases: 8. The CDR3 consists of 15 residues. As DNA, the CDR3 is TGTGCCAGCAGCTATGACAGGGGACCAGCCTACGAGCAGTACTTC. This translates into CASSYDRGPAYEQYF.

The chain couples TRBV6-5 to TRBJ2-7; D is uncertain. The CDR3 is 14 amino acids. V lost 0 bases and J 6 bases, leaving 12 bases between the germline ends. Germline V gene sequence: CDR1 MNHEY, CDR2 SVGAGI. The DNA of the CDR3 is TGTGCCAGCAGTTACTCCGGGTCCTACCTCGAGCAGTACTTC. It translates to CASSYSGSYLEQYF.

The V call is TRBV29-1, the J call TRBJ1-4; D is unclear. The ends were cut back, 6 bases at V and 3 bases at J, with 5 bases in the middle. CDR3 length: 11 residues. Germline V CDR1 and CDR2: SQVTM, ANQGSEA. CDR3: CSVLSNEKLFF. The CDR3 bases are TGCAGCGTATTGTCTAATGAAAAACTGTTTTTT.

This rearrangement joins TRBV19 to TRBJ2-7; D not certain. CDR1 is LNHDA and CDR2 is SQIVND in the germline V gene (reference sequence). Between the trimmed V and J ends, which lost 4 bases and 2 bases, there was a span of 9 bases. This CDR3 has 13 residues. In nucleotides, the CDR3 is TGTGCCAGTAGTAGCCGCTTTCCCTACGAGCAGTACTTC. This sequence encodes CASSSRFPYEQYF.

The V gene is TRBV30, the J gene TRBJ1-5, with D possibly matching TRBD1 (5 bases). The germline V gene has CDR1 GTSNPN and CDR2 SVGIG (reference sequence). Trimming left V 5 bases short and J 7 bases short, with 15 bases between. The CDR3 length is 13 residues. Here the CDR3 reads CAWAGTFGQPQHF. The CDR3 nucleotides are TGTGCCTGGGCCGGGACCTTCGGGCAGCCCCAGCATTTT.

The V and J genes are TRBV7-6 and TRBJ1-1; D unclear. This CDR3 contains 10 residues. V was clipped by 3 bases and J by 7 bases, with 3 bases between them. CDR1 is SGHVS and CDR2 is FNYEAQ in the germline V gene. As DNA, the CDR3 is TGTGCCAGCAGCTTTGTTGAAGCTTTCTTT. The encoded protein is CASSFVEAFF.

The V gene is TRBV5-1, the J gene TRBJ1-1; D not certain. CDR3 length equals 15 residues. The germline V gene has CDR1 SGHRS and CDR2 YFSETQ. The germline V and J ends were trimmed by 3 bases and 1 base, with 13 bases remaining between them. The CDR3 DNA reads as TGCGCCAGCAGCTCCCCGCGGTCCGGGAACACTGAAGCTTTCTTT. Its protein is CASSSPRSGNTEAFF.

The CDR3 DNA reads as TGTGCCTGGACTCCCGGGGCTCAAGAGACCCAGTACTTC. It encodes CAWTPGAQETQYF. The V and J genes are TRBV30 and TRBJ2-5; the D call may be TRBD1 or TRBD2 (5 bases each). Trimming removed 4 bases at V and 2 bases at J, with 11 bases between. The germline V gene encodes CDR1 GTSNPN and CDR2 SVGIG (reference sequence). The CDR3 has 13 amino acids.

CDR3 region: CASSGHPGWTEAFF. CDR3 nucleotide sequence: TGTGCCAGCTCGGGACACCCGGGGTGGACTGAAGCTTTCTTT. The chain carries TRBV6-1 and TRBJ1-1, with TRBD1 as a possible D gene (6 bases). The ends were cut back, 8 bases at V and 5 bases at J, with 18 bases in the middle. The V gene's germline CDR1 is MNHNS and CDR2 SASEGT. The CDR3 extends over 14 amino acids.

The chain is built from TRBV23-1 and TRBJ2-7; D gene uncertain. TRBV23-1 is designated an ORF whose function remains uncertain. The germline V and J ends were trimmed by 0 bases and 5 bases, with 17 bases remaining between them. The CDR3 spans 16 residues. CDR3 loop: CASSQSRMRRSHEQYF. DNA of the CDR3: TGCGCCAGCAGTCAATCGAGGATGAGACGGAGCCACGAGCAGTACTTC.

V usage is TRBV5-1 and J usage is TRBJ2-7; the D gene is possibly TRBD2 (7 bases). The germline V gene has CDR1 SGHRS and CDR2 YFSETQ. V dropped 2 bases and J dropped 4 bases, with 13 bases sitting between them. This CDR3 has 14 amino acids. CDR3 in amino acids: CASSFEGGKYEQYF. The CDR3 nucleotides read TGCGCCAGCAGCTTCGAGGGGGGGAAGTACGAGCAGTACTTC.

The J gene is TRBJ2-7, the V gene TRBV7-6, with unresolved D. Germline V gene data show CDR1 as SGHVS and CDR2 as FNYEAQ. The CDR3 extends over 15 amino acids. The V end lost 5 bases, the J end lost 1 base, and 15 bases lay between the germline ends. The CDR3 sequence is CASSARTATSYEQYF. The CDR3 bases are TGTGCCAGCAGCGCTCGGACGGCGACTTCCTACGAGCAGTACTTC.

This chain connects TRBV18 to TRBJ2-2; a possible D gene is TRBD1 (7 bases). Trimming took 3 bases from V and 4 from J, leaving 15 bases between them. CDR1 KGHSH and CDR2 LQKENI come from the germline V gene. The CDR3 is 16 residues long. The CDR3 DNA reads TGTGCCAGCTCACCGCGGCAGGGGGGCGCCACCGGGGAGCTGTTTTTT. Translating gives CASSPRQGGATGELFF.

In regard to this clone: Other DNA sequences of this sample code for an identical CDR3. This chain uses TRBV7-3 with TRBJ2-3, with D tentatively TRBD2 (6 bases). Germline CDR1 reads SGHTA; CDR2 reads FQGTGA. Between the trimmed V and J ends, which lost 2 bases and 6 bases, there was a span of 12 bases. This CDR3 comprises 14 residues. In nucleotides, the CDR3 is TGTGCCAGCAGCTTAGGGCTAGCGAGCGATACGCAGTATTTT. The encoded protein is CASSLGLASDTQYF.

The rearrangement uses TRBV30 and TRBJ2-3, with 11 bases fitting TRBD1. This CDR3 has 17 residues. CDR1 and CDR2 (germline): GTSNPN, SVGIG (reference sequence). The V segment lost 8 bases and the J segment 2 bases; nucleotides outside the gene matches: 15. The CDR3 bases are TGTGCCGGAGCCGGGACAGGGGGTGTTATGTTCACAGATACGCAGTATTTT. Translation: CAGAGTGGVMFTDTQYF.

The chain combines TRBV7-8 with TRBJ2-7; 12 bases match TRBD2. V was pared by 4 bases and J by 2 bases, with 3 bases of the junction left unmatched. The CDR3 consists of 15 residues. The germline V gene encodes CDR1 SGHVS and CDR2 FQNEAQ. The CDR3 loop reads CASSWTSGIAYEQYF. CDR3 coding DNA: TGTGCCAGCAGCTGGACTAGCGGGATCGCCTACGAGCAGTACTTC.

The CDR3: CAWDPGTGRNQPQHF. CDR3 sequence (DNA): TGTGCCTGGGACCCCGGGACAGGGCGCAATCAGCCCCAGCATTTT. The chain joins TRBV30 to TRBJ1-5, with TRBD1 matching 9 bases. V lost 5 bases to trimming and J lost 2 bases; unmatched junction nucleotides: 7. The CDR3 has 15 residues. Germline V gives CDR1 GTSNPN, CDR2 SVGIG (reference sequence).

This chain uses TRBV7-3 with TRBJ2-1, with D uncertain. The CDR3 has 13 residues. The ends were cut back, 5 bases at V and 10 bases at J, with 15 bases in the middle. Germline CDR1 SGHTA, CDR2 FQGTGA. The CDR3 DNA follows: TGTGCCAGCAGCCGAGTATCGAATAGGGAGCAGTTCTTC. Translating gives CASSRVSNREQFF.

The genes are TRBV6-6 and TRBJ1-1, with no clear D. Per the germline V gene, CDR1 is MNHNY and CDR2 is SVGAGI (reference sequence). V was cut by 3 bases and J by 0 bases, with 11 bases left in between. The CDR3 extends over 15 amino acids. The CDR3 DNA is TGTGCCAGCAGTTATGGGCAGATAATGAACACTGAAGCTTTCTTT. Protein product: CASSYGQIMNTEAFF.

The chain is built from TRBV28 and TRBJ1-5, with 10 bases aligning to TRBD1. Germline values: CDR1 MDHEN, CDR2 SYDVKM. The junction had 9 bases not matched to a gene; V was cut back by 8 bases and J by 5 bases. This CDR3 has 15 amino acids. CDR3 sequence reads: CASVPRDRGYQPQHF. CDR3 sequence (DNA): TGTGCCAGCGTTCCCCGGGACAGGGGCTATCAGCCCCAGCATTTT.